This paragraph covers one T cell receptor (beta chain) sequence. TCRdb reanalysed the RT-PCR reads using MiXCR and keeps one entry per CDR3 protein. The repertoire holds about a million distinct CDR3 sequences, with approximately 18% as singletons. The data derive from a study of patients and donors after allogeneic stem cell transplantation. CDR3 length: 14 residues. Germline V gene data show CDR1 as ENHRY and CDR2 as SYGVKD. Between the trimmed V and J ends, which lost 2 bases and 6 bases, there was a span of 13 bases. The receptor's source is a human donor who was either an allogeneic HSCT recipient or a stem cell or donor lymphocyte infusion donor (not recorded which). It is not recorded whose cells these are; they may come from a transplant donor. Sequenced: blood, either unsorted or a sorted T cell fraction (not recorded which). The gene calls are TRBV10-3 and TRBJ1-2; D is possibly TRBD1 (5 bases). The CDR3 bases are TGTGCCATCAGTGAGGGGCAGGGAAGGAATGGCTACACCTTC. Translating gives CAISEGQGRNGYTF.